A few counts support the clone carrying this T cell receptor (beta chain). What it recognizes is unknown. These data are taken from a study of T cells in Graves' hyperthyroidism and ophthalmopathy. Study-wide points: Among clonotypes expanded in thyroid above 0.001, most were also found in blood.

Amplification of TCR beta CDR3 regions was performed using RNA transcripts as template. Primed by the HTBI set, a first-round RT-PCR was run on the TCR CDR3. Using its own MiXCR run on the multiplex PCR reads, TCRdb lists one record per CDR3 protein. Of about 840,000 distinct CDR3 sequences detected, 35% to 40% appear once; the ten largest clones hold 8.9%. The V segment lost 5 bases and the J segment 7 bases; nucleotides outside the gene matches: 7. CDR1 SGHVS and CDR2 FQNEAQ come from the germline V gene. This CDR3 has 15 amino acids. Source material: blood. V is TRBV7-8 and J is TRBJ2-7, with TRBD2 matching 14 bases. This receptor was identified in a man between 18 and 35 years old with Graves' hyperthyroidism. The CDR3 spells CASSARLAGGWEQYF. The CDR3 nucleotides are TGTGCCAGCAGCGCCAGACTAGCGGGAGGGTGGGAGCAGTACTTC.